This T cell receptor beta chain was recovered during a study of blood T cell repertoires in COVID-19. The overall study: Acute-phase and convalescent COVID-19 samples originated in the United States, Italy and Spain.

As processed by the authors: It was from reference gene primer amplification that nucleated cell counts were estimated. Sequencing was performed with immunoSEQ multiplex PCR; in TCRdb, only in-frame clones are kept and a portion is missing. The V and J calls and clone size were taken over from that table, and D and trimming were inferred from the DNA. The sample lists about 410,000 clones, around 91% occurring once. The CDR3 has 15 amino acids. Per germline, CDR1 SGDLS and CDR2 YYNGEE. Germline trimming cut 6 bases from V and 1 base from J; bases unmatched to any gene: 8. The receptor comes from a woman aged 40-49 years with COVID-19, enrolled during active disease. The chain joins TRBV9 to TRBJ2-3; 7 bases fit TRBD2. The sequenced sample was peripheral blood. The CDR3 region is CASTLGSGGTDTQYF. DNA of the CDR3: TGTGCCAGCACCCTAGGGAGCGGGGGCACAGATACGCAGTATTTT.